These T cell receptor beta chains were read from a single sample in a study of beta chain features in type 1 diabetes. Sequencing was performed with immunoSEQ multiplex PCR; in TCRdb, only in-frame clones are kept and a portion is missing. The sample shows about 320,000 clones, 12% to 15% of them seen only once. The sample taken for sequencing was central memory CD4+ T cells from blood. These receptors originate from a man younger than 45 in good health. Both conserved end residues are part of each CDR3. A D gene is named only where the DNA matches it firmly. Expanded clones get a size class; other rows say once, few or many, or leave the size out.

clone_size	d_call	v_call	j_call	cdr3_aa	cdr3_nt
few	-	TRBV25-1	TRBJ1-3	CASTKGQNSGNTIYF	TGTGCCAGCACTAAGGGACAAAACTCTGGAAACACCATATATTTT
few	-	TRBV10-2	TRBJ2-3	CASREGATDTQYF	TGCGCCAGCCGGGAGGGGGCCACAGATACGCAGTATTTT
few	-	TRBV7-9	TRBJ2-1	CASSSRDSWRNEQFF	TGTGCCAGCAGCTCTCGGGACTCCTGGAGAAATGAGCAGTTCTTC
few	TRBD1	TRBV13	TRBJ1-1	CASSYTGQGNTEAFF	TGTGCCAGCAGCTACACGGGACAGGGAAACACTGAAGCTTTCTTT
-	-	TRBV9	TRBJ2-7	CASSVGSSGLGYF	TGTGCCAGCAGCGTAGGGTCTTCAGGGCTGGGGTACTTC
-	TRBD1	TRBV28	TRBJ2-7	CASSSPGQGAYEQYF	TGTGCCAGCAGTTCGCCGGGACAGGGTGCCTACGAGCAGTACTTC
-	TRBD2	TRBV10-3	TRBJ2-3	CATSGLAAPDTQYF	TGTGCCACATCGGGACTAGCGGCCCCAGATACGCAGTATTTT
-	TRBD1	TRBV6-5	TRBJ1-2	CASSYSGDRGYGYTF	TGTGCCAGCAGTTACTCGGGGGACAGGGGTTATGGCTACACCTTC
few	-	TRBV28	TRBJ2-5	CASSPDSRSLETQYF	TGTGCCAGCAGCCCCGACAGTCGGAGTTTGGAGACCCAGTACTTC
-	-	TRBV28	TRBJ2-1	CASREPSGSFFNEQFF	TGTGCCAGCAGAGAACCATCAGGTTCTTTCTTCAATGAGCAGTTCTTC